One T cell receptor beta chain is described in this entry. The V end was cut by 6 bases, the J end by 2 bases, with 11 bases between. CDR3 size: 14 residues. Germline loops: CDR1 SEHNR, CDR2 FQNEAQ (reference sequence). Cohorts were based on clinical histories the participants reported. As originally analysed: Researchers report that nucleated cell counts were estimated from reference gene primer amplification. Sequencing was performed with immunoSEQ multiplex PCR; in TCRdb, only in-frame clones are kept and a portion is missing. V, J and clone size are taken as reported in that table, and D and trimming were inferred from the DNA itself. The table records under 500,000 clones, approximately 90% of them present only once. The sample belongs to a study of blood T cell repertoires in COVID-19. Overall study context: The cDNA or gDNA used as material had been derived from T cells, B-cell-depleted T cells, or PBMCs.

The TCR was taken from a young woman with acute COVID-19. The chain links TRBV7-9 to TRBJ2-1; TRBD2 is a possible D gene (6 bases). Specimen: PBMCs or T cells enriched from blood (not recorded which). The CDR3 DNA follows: TGTGCCAGCAGGGAGGGTGGGGCCTACAATGAGCAGTTCTTC. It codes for CASREGGAYNEQFF.